This TCR beta chain was recorded in a study of T-cell reconstitution after alpha-beta-depleted transplantation in children. Preparation of the TCRbeta library was carried out with unique molecular identifiers. TCRdb passed the PCR reads through MiXCR, listing each CDR3 protein once. The top ten clones hold 5% of a sample with some 840,000 distinct CDR3 sequences, around 17% of them seen once. Trimming removed 6 bases at V and 4 bases at J, with 18 bases between. Germline lookup yields CDR1 SEHNR and CDR2 FQNEAQ (reference sequence). The CDR3 runs 15 residues. This receptor was identified in a male patient between 5 and 17 years old who had a stem cell transplant for acute lymphoblastic leukemia, so the T cells may come from the graft donor. The genes are TRBV7-9 and TRBJ1-2; D not certain. Sequencing used PBMCs, mostly from graft donor cells, obtained 360 days after TCRalphabeta/CD19-depleted stem cell transplant. CDR3 coding DNA: TGTGCCAGCAGTTCTCGAGACCCCGCTGGCTATGGCTACACCTTC. This gives the protein CASSSRDPAGYGYTF. The complete variable domain, with remaining parts taken from reference TRBV7-9 and TRBJ1-2, reads DTGVSQNPRHKITKRGQNVTFRCDPISEHNRLYWYRQTLGQGPEFLTYFQNEAQLEKSRLLSDRFSAERPKGSFSTLEIQRTEQGDSAMYLCASSSRDPAGYGYTFGSGTRLTVV.